A selection of T cell receptor beta chains follows, all from one sample in a study of identical twins. Using its own MiXCR run on the 5' RACE reads, TCRdb lists one record per CDR3 protein. The sample consists of 350,000 to 450,000 distinct CDR3 sequences, about a fifth of them appearing once. Sequencing input: naive T cells sorted from blood. The receptors were sampled from a man aged 50 to 59 in good health. Each CDR3 is given with its conserved first and last residue. Each record gives: CDR3 length, clone size, V gene, J gene, D gene, CDR3 DNA, CDR3 protein. D genes are given only for firm matches. Size tells how often a clone was seen (once, few, many) or the class of an expanded clone, and some rows leave it out.

length: 15; size: few; V: TRBV20-1; J: TRBJ2-1; D: TRBD2; DNA: TGCAGTGCCAACCCCGGGACTAGCGGGAGTTATGAGCAGTTCTTC; CDR3: CSANPGTSGSYEQFF
length: 16; size: few; V: TRBV27; J: TRBJ2-7; D: -; DNA: TGTGCCAGCAGTTTCCGCCCTGATTTAGTCCCTCGCGAGCAGTACTTC; CDR3: CASSFRPDLVPREQYF
length: 17; size: -; V: TRBV5-7; J: TRBJ2-2; D: TRBD1; DNA: TGTGCCAGCAGCTTTGCGCCGGGACAGGCGAACACCGGGGAGCTGTTTTTT; CDR3: CASSFAPGQANTGELFF
length: 16; size: few; V: TRBV24-1; J: TRBJ2-5; D: -; DNA: TGTGCCACCAGTGACTTGGGACACGGCGGACAAGAGACCCAGTACTTC; CDR3: CATSDLGHGGQETQYF
length: 17; size: -; V: TRBV5-5; J: TRBJ2-2; D: TRBD2; DNA: TGTGCCAGCAGCCGGTGGACTAGCGGGGTCTTAACCGGGGAGCTGTTTTTT; CDR3: CASSRWTSGVLTGELFF
length: 11; size: -; V: TRBV20-1; J: TRBJ1-2; D: -; DNA: TGCAGTGCCAAAAAGACTATGGGCTACACCTTC; CDR3: CSAKKTMGYTF
length: 13; size: few; V: TRBV27; J: TRBJ2-7; D: -; DNA: TGTGCCAGCAGTTTCGGCCGTACCTACGAGCAGTACTTC; CDR3: CASSFGRTYEQYF
length: 13; size: few; V: TRBV11-2; J: TRBJ1-4; D: TRBD1; DNA: TGTGCCAGCAGCCAGGGGACAGTCGAAAAACTGTTTTTT; CDR3: CASSQGTVEKLFF
length: 17; size: -; V: TRBV4-1; J: TRBJ2-2; D: TRBD1; DNA: TGCGCCAGCAGCCAAGTATCCCTGGACAGGGAAACCGGGGAGCTGTTTTTT; CDR3: CASSQVSLDRETGELFF
length: 15; size: -; V: TRBV6-5; J: TRBJ2-1; D: TRBD1; DNA: TGTGCCAGCAGTTACACACGACAGGGGCGTAATGAGCAGTTCTTC; CDR3: CASSYTRQGRNEQFF
length: 15; size: many; V: TRBV10-3; J: TRBJ2-1; D: -; DNA: TGTGCCACCTCTCAAGGAGGGAACCTTTACAATGAGCAGTTCTTC; CDR3: CATSQGGNLYNEQFF
length: 15; size: many; V: TRBV20-1; J: TRBJ2-1; D: -; DNA: TGCAGTGCTAGACAAAAGGACCGCTCCTACAATGAGCAGTTCTTC; CDR3: CSARQKDRSYNEQFF
length: 12; size: many; V: TRBV4-1; J: TRBJ2-1; D: -; DNA: TGCGCCAGCAGCCAAAAGGGGGTACAGCAGTTCTTC; CDR3: CASSQKGVQQFF
length: 14; size: -; V: TRBV5-6; J: TRBJ1-3; D: -; DNA: TGTGCCAGCAGCTTACGGCTTTTTGGAAACACCATATATTTT; CDR3: CASSLRLFGNTIYF
length: 13; size: few; V: TRBV28; J: TRBJ2-7; D: TRBD2; DNA: TGTGCCAGCACATACGATCTAGCGGGAGAGCAGTACTTC; CDR3: CASTYDLAGEQYF
length: 18; size: few; V: TRBV20-1; J: TRBJ2-7; D: -; DNA: TGCAGTGCTAGAGATCTCTTTAGGATTGACAGAGTGGGTTACGAGCAGTACTTC; CDR3: CSARDLFRIDRVGYEQYF
length: 15; size: many; V: TRBV29-1; J: TRBJ2-7; D: -; DNA: TGCAGCGTTGAAGCCCAGTACAGGAACTCCTACGAGCAGTACTTC; CDR3: CSVEAQYRNSYEQYF
length: 16; size: few; V: TRBV10-3; J: TRBJ2-7; D: TRBD1; DNA: TGTGCCATCAGTGGCACCTACGGGACAGGGGGAGAGGAGCAGTACTTC; CDR3: CAISGTYGTGGEEQYF
length: 16; size: few; V: TRBV6-1; J: TRBJ2-1; D: TRBD2; DNA: TGTGCCAGCACCTGGACTAGCGGGAGTTTATACAATGAGCAGTTCTTC; CDR3: CASTWTSGSLYNEQFF
length: 18; size: many; V: TRBV18; J: TRBJ2-5; D: TRBD2; DNA: TGTGCCAGCTCACCATTTCCACTGGGACTAGCGAGACAAGAGACCCAGTACTTC; CDR3: CASSPFPLGLARQETQYF
length: 16; size: -; V: TRBV23-1; J: TRBJ2-7; D: -; DNA: TGCGCCAGCAGTCAGAGGAGTGTGACACCGGCCTACGAGCAGTACTTC; CDR3: CASSQRSVTPAYEQYF
length: 16; size: few; V: TRBV5-1; J: TRBJ2-1; D: -; DNA: TGCGCCAGCAGCTTGGATGGGCAGGCGGCGGGGAATGAGCAGTTCTTC; CDR3: CASSLDGQAAGNEQFF
length: 12; size: -; V: TRBV5-5; J: TRBJ2-7; D: -; DNA: TGTGCCAGCAGCGCCCGCTCCTACGAGCAGTACTTC; CDR3: CASSARSYEQYF